The 13 T cell receptor beta chains reported below all come from one sample, sequenced in a study of blood T cell repertoires in COVID-19. This table comes from immunoSEQ multiplex PCR, and its TCRdb copy is limited to in-frame clones, with some not included. There are 140,000 to 150,000 clones in the sample; around four fifths occur only once, and approximately 2.7% lies in the top ten. Sequenced input: peripheral blood. Receptors were obtained from a woman aged 40 to 50 with active or convalescent COVID-19.

The chain carries TRBV9 and TRBJ1-1; TRBD1 matches at 12 bases. V was pared by 4 bases and J by 1 base, with 11 bases of the junction left unmatched. The CDR3 is 18 amino acids. Germline V gene data show CDR1 as SGDLS and CDR2 as YYNGEE. CDR3 DNA: TGTGCCAGCAGCCCAAGTTGGGGACAGGGGGCTCGGAACACTGAAGCTTTCTTT. It translates to CASSPSWGQGARNTEAFF.

The CDR3 sequence: CASSLNRPGNTIYF. The CDR3 DNA follows: TGTGCCAGCAGCTTAAACAGACCTGGAAACACCATATATTTT. The rearrangement links TRBV11-2 to TRBJ1-3; no clear D gene. The CDR3 consists of 14 residues. From germline, CDR1 is SGHAT and CDR2 FQNNGV. The V and J ends lost 2 bases and 2 bases respectively, with 7 bases between them.

The gene calls are TRBV28 and TRBJ2-3, with 10 nucleotides matching TRBD2. Germline loops: CDR1 MDHEN, CDR2 SYDVKM. The CDR3 runs to 20 residues. V lost 4 bases and J lost 0; bases outside the gene matches: 16. CDR3 DNA sequence: TGTGCCAGCAGTTCCTCTCTAGCGGGAGAGCCTACCGTTAGCACAGATACGCAGTATTTT. This translates into CASSSSLAGEPTVSTDTQYF.

V and J are TRBV6-4 and TRBJ1-1; D remains ambiguous. The ends were cut back, 7 bases at V and 3 bases at J, with 15 bases in the middle. Germline V gives CDR1 MRHNA, CDR2 SNTAGT. The CDR3 is made up of 14 amino acids. CDR3 amino acids: CASTRNLMDTEAFF. The CDR3 region has the DNA TGTGCCAGCACCAGGAATTTAATGGACACTGAAGCTTTCTTT.

This chain connects TRBV5-6 to TRBJ1-1; D might be TRBD1 (6 bases). Trimming removed 2 bases from V and 4 bases from J, with 12 bases in between. Germline values: CDR1 SGHDT, CDR2 YYEEEE. The CDR3 is made up of 14 amino acids. In DNA form, the CDR3 reads TGTGCCAGCAGCTTTGGACAGAGGAGCACTGAAGCTTTCTTT. It encodes CASSFGQRSTEAFF.

This chain links TRBV10-3 with TRBJ2-1; tentative D call: TRBD2 (6 bases). The germline V gene encodes CDR1 ENHRY and CDR2 SYGVKD. The CDR3 has 13 amino acids. Trimming removed 8 bases at V and 9 bases at J, with 17 bases between. In DNA, the CDR3 is TGTGCCATCCGGTCCCCCTTGGGGGGTGAGCAGTTCTTC. Protein sequence: CAIRSPLGGEQFF.

V usage is TRBV27 and J usage is TRBJ2-1; D might be TRBD2 (5 bases). Germline values: CDR1 MNHEY, CDR2 SMNVEV (reference sequence). This CDR3 has 13 residues. V dropped 2 bases and J dropped 12 bases, with 14 bases sitting between them. DNA for the CDR3: TGTGCCAGCAGTTTAGGGGAGCGGTATGGGCAGTTCTTC. This encodes CASSLGERYGQFF.

The gene calls are TRBV3-1 (or the pseudogene TRBV3-2) and TRBJ2-2, with D unresolved. Germline V gives CDR1 LGHDT, CDR2 YNNKEL (reference sequence). The germline V and J ends were trimmed by 0 bases and 2 bases, with 7 bases remaining between them. The CDR3 has 15 amino acids. The CDR3 sequence is CASSQDCLNTGELFF. The DNA for the CDR3 is TGTGCCAGCAGCCAAGATTGTCTTAACACCGGGGAGCTGTTTTTT.

The chain combines TRBV19 with TRBJ1-1; the D gene is possibly TRBD1 (5 bases). V shed 9 bases and J shed 0 bases, with 11 bases lying between them. The CDR3 sequence is 13 residues long. Germline-derived CDR1 and CDR2 are LNHDA and SQIVND (reference sequence). CDR3 coding DNA: TGTGCCAGCTTTGACAGCATGAACACTGAAGCTTTCTTT. Translating gives CASFDSMNTEAFF.

The rearrangement links TRBV11-2 to TRBJ1-6, with TRBD1 identical over 7 bases. The junction had 12 bases not matched to a gene; V was cut back by 3 bases and J by 7 bases. The germline CDR1 and CDR2 sequences are SGHAT and FQNNGV. CDR3 length equals 17 residues. The CDR3 region is CASSFPLGGPSNSPLHF. For the CDR3, the DNA is TGTGCCAGCAGCTTTCCCCTAGGGGGCCCCAGCAATTCACCCCTCCACTTT.

The rearrangement joins TRBV5-1 to TRBJ2-7; 12 nucleotides line up with TRBD2. Germline trimming cut 4 bases from V and 2 bases from J; bases unmatched to any gene: 10. CDR3 length equals 17 residues. The germline CDR1 and CDR2 sequences are SGHRS and YFSETQ. The CDR3 DNA reads TGCGCCAGCAGCCCAGGAGGGACTAGCGGGTTGCCCTACGAGCAGTACTTC. This translates into CASSPGGTSGLPYEQYF.

The chain couples TRBV2 to TRBJ1-6; the match to TRBD1 covers 9 bases. Germline-derived CDR1 and CDR2 are SNHLY and FYNNEI. Losses at the gene ends were 6 bases for V and 9 bases for J; bases not matched to a gene: 3. The CDR3 loop spans 13 amino acids. This CDR3 is CASRKDRGSPLHF. DNA of the CDR3: TGTGCCAGCAGGAAGGACAGGGGTTCACCCCTCCACTTT.

The J gene is TRBJ1-2, the V gene TRBV6-6; TRBD1 might be the D (5 bases). V gave up 5 bases and J gave up 5 bases, with 18 bases separating them. CDR1 is MNHNY and CDR2 is SVGAGI in the germline V gene (reference sequence). CDR3 size: 15 residues. Here the CDR3 reads CASSNPGPRGYGYTF. For the CDR3, the DNA is TGTGCCAGCAGTAACCCCGGGCCCCGGGGGTATGGCTACACCTTC.